The 13 T cell receptor beta chains presented below share a single source sample, sequenced in a study of shared T cell receptors in the human thymus. Data came from immunoSEQ multiplex PCR; TCRdb stores just in-frame clones and leaves some out. The table has roughly 700,000 clones, around 89% seen once. This same sample was also part of a study on human thymus T cells.

Sequencing was done on a sample of thymocytes. These receptors all come from a boy in the first two years of life with a congenital heart defect.

The rearrangement uses TRBV15 and TRBJ1-1; TRBD1 matches 9 bases. Germline assignment: CDR1 LNHNV and CDR2 YYDKDF (reference sequence). This CDR3 is 18 amino acids long. The ends lost 3 bases at V and 4 bases at J; junction bases unmatched: 15. The CDR3, as DNA: TGTGCCACCAGCAGCCGAGTCCCCCGGGACAGGGACCGCACTGAAGCTTTCTTT. Protein sequence: CATSSRVPRDRDRTEAFF.

This sequence joins TRBV14 and TRBJ2-7; D unclear. Germline CDR1 reads SGHDN; CDR2 reads FVKESK. There are 15 residues in the CDR3. V lost 0 bases, J lost 5 bases, and 14 bases lay in between. CDR3 amino acids: CASSQDKRQNDEQYF. The CDR3 coding sequence is TGTGCCAGCAGCCAAGATAAACGCCAGAATGACGAGCAGTACTTC.

The chain employs TRBV19 and TRBJ2-2, with 12 bases lining up with TRBD2. The germline V gene has CDR1 LNHDA and CDR2 SQIVND (reference sequence). The CDR3 length is 22 residues. V was clipped by 4 bases and J by 2 bases; unmatched bases: 20. The CDR3, as DNA: TGTGCCAGTAGTACCCCGCTCGGGACTAGCGGGTCCCACATATCCAACACCGGGGAGCTGTTTTTT. Translated, it gives CASSTPLGTSGSHISNTGELFF.

The chain employs TRBV4-2 and TRBJ1-4, with D maybe TRBD1 (5 bases). In germline, CDR1 is LGHNA, CDR2 YNFKEQ. The V and J ends lost 3 bases and 8 bases respectively, with 16 bases between them. This CDR3 has 15 residues. The CDR3: CASSHYSGGGEKLFF. CDR3 nucleotide sequence: TGTGCCAGCAGCCATTATTCGGGCGGGGGAGAAAAACTGTTTTTT.

The J gene is TRBJ2-3, the V gene TRBV11-2, with TRBD2 matching over 15 bases. From germline, CDR1 is SGHAT and CDR2 FQNNGV. CDR3 length: 17 amino acids. The V segment lost 3 bases and the J segment 3 bases; nucleotides outside the gene matches: 4. CDR3 bases: TGTGCCAGCAGCTTCCTTGGACTAGCGGGAGGGACAGATACGCAGTATTTT. It codes for CASSFLGLAGGTDTQYF.

The J gene is TRBJ2-5, the V gene TRBV5-1, with a possible D match to TRBD2 (6 bases). CDR3 size: 14 residues. In germline, CDR1 is SGHRS, CDR2 YFSETQ. Trimming took off 0 bases at V and 5 bases at J, with 11 bases between the two ends. The CDR3: CASSLERAGETQYF. Written as DNA, the CDR3 is TGCGCCAGCAGCTTGGAGCGGGCAGGGGAGACCCAGTACTTC.

This rearrangement joins TRBV7-2 to TRBJ2-3; the D gene is possibly TRBD1 (6 bases). The length of the CDR3 is 17 residues. Trimming left V 4 bases short and J 2 bases short, with 19 bases between. The germline gives CDR1 SGHTA, CDR2 FQGNSA. In nucleotides, the CDR3 is TGTGCCAGCAGCTCACTGACAGGACTCAGAAACACAGATACGCAGTATTTT. It codes for CASSSLTGLRNTDTQYF.

The gene calls are TRBV28 and TRBJ2-1, with TRBD1 identical over 9 bases. CDR3 size: 14 residues. Germline V CDR1 and CDR2: MDHEN, SYDVKM. With V trimmed by 5 bases and J by 8 bases, 7 bases remained unmatched. CDR3 residues: CASSPDRGNHEQFF. The CDR3 DNA reads TGTGCCAGCAGTCCAGACAGGGGGAATCATGAGCAGTTCTTC.

The CDR3 DNA reads TGTGCCAGCAGCTCCTTAACAGGGGGGGAAAGAGAGACCCAGTACTTC. It translates to CASSSLTGGERETQYF. This chain joins TRBV5-4 and TRBJ2-5; possible D gene TRBD1, 8 bases. CDR3 length: 16 amino acids. The ends were cut back, 3 bases at V and 4 bases at J, with 19 bases in the middle. CDR1 is SGHNT and CDR2 is YYREEE in the germline V gene (reference sequence).

The V and J genes are TRBV11-2 and TRBJ1-5; D is unresolved. Germline values: CDR1 SGHAT, CDR2 FQNNGV. Trimming left V 0 bases short and J 5 bases short, with 14 bases between. This CDR3 is 16 amino acids long. The CDR3 nucleotides read TGTGCCAGCAGCTTAGATAGGGAGGACGGGGATCAGCCCCAGCATTTT. It yields the protein CASSLDREDGDQPQHF. Filled out from reference TRBV11-2 and TRBJ1-5, the complete variable domain reads EAGVAQSPRYKIIEKRQSVAFWCNPISGHATLYWYQQILGQGPKLLIQFQNNGVVDDSQLPKDRFSAERLKGVDSTLKIQPAKLEDSAVYLCASSLDREDGDQPQHFGDGTRLSIL.

This clone was detected only a few times. V gene TRBV2 combines with J gene TRBJ1-2, with TRBD1 as a possible D gene (5 bases). V dropped 6 bases and J dropped 8 bases, with 16 bases sitting between them. The CDR3 consists of 13 residues. CDR1 is SNHLY, CDR2 FYNNEI, per germline. CDR3 DNA sequence: TGTGCCAGCAGAGCCCACAGGTGGGGAGGCTACACCTTC. It codes for CASRAHRWGGYTF.

V gene TRBV4-2 combines with J gene TRBJ2-2; 9 bases match TRBD2. In germline, CDR1 is LGHNA, CDR2 YNFKEQ. J gave up 5 bases and V 0 bases, and 16 bases lay outside the gene matches. The CDR3 spans 20 residues. This CDR3 is CASSQDQGRNAGGWTGELFF. The DNA for the CDR3 is TGTGCCAGCAGCCAAGATCAGGGAAGGAATGCGGGAGGGTGGACCGGGGAGCTGTTTTTT.

The V call is TRBV6-1, the J call TRBJ1-3, with D unresolved. This CDR3 comprises 14 residues. Germline values: CDR1 MNHNS, CDR2 SASEGT. The V gene lost 6 bases and the J gene lost 0 bases, with 9 bases spanning the gap. CDR3 DNA sequence: TGTGCCAGCAGCTCCTACCCCTCTGGAAACACCATATATTTT. It specifies CASSSYPSGNTIYF.